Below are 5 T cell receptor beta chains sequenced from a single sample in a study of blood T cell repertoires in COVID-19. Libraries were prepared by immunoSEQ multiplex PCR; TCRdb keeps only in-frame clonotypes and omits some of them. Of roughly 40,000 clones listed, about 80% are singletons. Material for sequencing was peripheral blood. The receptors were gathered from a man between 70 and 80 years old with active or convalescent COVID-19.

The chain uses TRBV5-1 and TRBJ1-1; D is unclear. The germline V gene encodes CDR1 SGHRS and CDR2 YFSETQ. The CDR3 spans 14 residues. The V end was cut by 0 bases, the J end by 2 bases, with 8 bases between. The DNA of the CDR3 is TGCGCCAGCAGCTTGGTGTCCAGTAACACTGAAGCTTTCTTT. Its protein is CASSLVSSNTEAFF.

The CDR3 nucleotides read TGTGCCAGCTCACCGTCAGGGGCCTGGCAACAAGAGACCCAGTACTTC. Its translation: CASSPSGAWQQETQYF. The genes are TRBV18 and TRBJ2-5; D is perhaps TRBD1 (6 bases). Germline V gene lookup returns CDR1 KGHSH and CDR2 LQKENI. V was clipped by 3 bases and J by 2 bases, with 16 bases between them. This CDR3 contains 16 residues.

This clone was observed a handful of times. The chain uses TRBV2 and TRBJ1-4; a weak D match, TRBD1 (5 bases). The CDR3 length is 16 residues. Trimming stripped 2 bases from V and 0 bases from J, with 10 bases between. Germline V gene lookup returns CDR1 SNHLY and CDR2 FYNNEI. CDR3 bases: TGTGCCAGCAGTGAATGGCAGGGTGCAACTAATGAAAAACTGTTTTTT. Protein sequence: CASSEWQGATNEKLFF.

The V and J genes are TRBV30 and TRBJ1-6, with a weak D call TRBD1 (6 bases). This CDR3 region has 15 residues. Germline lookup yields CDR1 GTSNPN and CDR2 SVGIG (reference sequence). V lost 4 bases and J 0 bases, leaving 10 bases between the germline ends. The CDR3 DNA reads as TGTGCCTGGACCGACAGGAGCTCCTATAATTCACCCCTCCACTTT. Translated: CAWTDRSSYNSPLHF. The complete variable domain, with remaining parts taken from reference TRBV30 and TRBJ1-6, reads SQTIHQWPATLVQPVGSPLSLECTVEGTSNPNLYWYRQAAGRGLQLLFYSVGIGQISSEVPQNLSASRPQDRQFILSSKKLLLSDSGFYLCAWTDRSSYNSPLHFGNGTRLTVT.

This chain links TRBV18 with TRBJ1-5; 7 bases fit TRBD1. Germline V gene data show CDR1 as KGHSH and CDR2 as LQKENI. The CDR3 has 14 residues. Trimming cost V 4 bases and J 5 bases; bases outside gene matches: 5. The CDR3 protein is CASSQDRVYQPQHF. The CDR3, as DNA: TGTGCCAGCTCACAAGACAGGGTTTATCAGCCCCAGCATTTT.